A single sample is the source of the 30 T cell receptor beta chains below, sequenced in a study of blood T cell repertoires in COVID-19. Some clones are missing from TCRdb's copy, which holds only in-frame ones; the method was immunoSEQ multiplex PCR. The sample includes 280,000 or so clones, 85% to 90% of them seen just once. Sequences were obtained from peripheral blood. The receptors derive from a human donor in a cohort sampled during active COVID-19.

This sequence joins TRBV27 and TRBJ1-5; 9 nucleotides match TRBD1. Trimming removed 4 bases from V and 2 bases from J; junction bases left unmatched: 9. This CDR3 comprises 17 residues. Germline-derived CDR1 and CDR2 are MNHEY and SMNVEV (reference sequence). In DNA form, the CDR3 reads TGTGCCAGCAGTTCACTGACAGGGGGGAGGCGCAATCAGCCCCAGCATTTT. It translates to CASSSLTGGRRNQPQHF.

This chain connects TRBV7-2 to TRBJ1-5; D not resolved. The germline V gene has CDR1 SGHTA and CDR2 FQGNSA. There are 15 residues in the CDR3. The ends were cut back, 2 bases at V and 0 bases at J, with 8 bases in the middle. DNA of the CDR3: TGTGCCAGCAGCTTATCAGGATATAGCAATCAGCCCCAGCATTTT. This translates into CASSLSGYSNQPQHF.

V usage is TRBV3-1 (or the pseudogene TRBV3-2) and J usage is TRBJ2-1; D ambiguous. Germline V gene sequence: CDR1 LGHDT, CDR2 YNNKEL (reference sequence). The CDR3 has 16 residues. V was shortened by 6 bases and J by 4 bases, with 19 bases between the two germline ends. The CDR3, as DNA: TGTGCCAGCAGTCTGGCGGCTGGCGGCCTGTACAATGAGCAGTTCTTC. This sequence encodes CASSLAAGGLYNEQFF.

The rearrangement joins TRBV27 to TRBJ2-5; TRBD2 matches 9 bases. This CDR3 has 15 amino acids. V shed 6 bases, J shed 5 bases, and the junction held 10 bases outside the gene matches. Germline V gene sequence: CDR1 MNHEY, CDR2 SMNVEV (reference sequence). CDR3 sequence (DNA): TGTGCCAGCAGCCAGGGACTAGCAGGAAGCGAGACCCAGTACTTC. This translates into CASSQGLAGSETQYF.

The rearrangement joins TRBV3-1 (or the pseudogene TRBV3-2) to TRBJ2-2, with unresolved D. Trimming cost V 4 bases and J 5 bases, with 11 bases left between them. Germline V gene data show CDR1 as LGHDT and CDR2 as YNNKEL (reference sequence). This CDR3 contains 14 residues. The CDR3 DNA reads as TGTGCCAGCAGCCCGAGCTCCCGGACCGGGGAGCTGTTTTTT. Protein: CASSPSSRTGELFF.

The chain combines TRBV19 with TRBJ2-7; D perhaps matches TRBD1 (5 bases). Germline V gene sequence: CDR1 LNHDA, CDR2 SQIVND (reference sequence). Trimming removed 5 bases at V and 4 bases at J, with 18 bases between. The CDR3 has 15 amino acids. The CDR3 here is CASSGQDTKIYEQYF. CDR3 nucleotide sequence: TGTGCCAGTAGTGGGCAGGACACTAAAATATACGAGCAGTACTTC. The variable domain in full, completed from reference TRBV19 and TRBJ2-7, reads DGGITQSPKYLFRKEGQNVTLSCEQNLNHDAMYWYRQDPGQGLRLIYYSQIVNDFQKGDIAEGYSVSREKKESFPLTVTSAQKNPTAFYLCASSGQDTKIYEQYFGPGTRLTVT.

The rearrangement links TRBV6-6 to TRBJ2-2; D is possibly TRBD2 (6 bases). Trimming left V 8 bases short and J 2 bases short, with 9 bases between. The CDR3 contains 13 residues. Germline CDR1 and CDR2: MNHNY and SVGAGI (reference sequence). The CDR3: CASPGTNTGELFF. CDR3 DNA: TGTGCCAGCCCCGGGACTAACACCGGGGAGCTGTTTTTT.

The chain is built from TRBV6-5 and TRBJ2-7, with 7 bases that match TRBD1. J gave up 4 bases and V 5 bases, and 11 bases lay outside the gene matches. This CDR3 spans 15 amino acids. Germline V CDR1 and CDR2: MNHEY, SVGAGI. CDR3 DNA: TGTGCCAGCAGTAACCCCCGGACAGGCGGGTACGAGCAGTACTTC. As protein: CASSNPRTGGYEQYF.

The chain carries TRBV9 and TRBJ2-3, with 7 bases fitting TRBD1. The trim removed 0 bases at V and 7 bases at J, leaving 8 bases unmatched. The CDR3 runs 15 residues. The germline V gene has CDR1 SGDLS and CDR2 YYNGEE. The CDR3 spells CASSVEDREPHTQYF. The CDR3 nucleotides are TGTGCCAGCAGCGTAGAAGACAGGGAGCCACATACGCAGTATTTT.

The chain uses TRBV5-1 and TRBJ2-5, with D possibly matching TRBD1 (5 bases). This CDR3 comprises 14 residues. The germline V and J ends were trimmed by 3 bases and 5 bases, with 14 bases remaining between them. The germline gives CDR1 SGHRS, CDR2 YFSETQ. Here the CDR3 DNA reads TGCGCCAGCAGCTCTTCCAGGGTTTGGGAGACCCAGTACTTC. It translates to CASSSSRVWETQYF.

In regard to this clone: Given a much more abundant clone one base away, this may be a read error. The identical CDR3 is also encoded by other nucleotide sequences in the sample. V is TRBV7-2 and J is TRBJ2-7; D gene unclear. The germline V gene encodes CDR1 SGHTA and CDR2 FQGNSA. The V end was cut by 5 bases, the J end by 3 bases, with 5 bases between. The CDR3 contains 11 residues. Written as DNA, the CDR3 is TGTGCCAGCAGCAGCTACTACGAGCAGTACTTC. It specifies CASSSYYEQYF.

The V call is TRBV7-2, the J call TRBJ2-1, with a tentative D call TRBD1 (6 bases). Germline-derived CDR1 and CDR2 are SGHTA and FQGNSA. V lost 1 base, J lost 2 bases, and 12 bases lay in between. The CDR3 runs 16 residues. CDR3 residues: CASSLGGTPTYNEQFF. DNA for the CDR3: TGTGCCAGCAGCTTAGGAGGGACACCTACCTACAATGAGCAGTTCTTC.

The chain uses TRBV19 and TRBJ2-3; no clear D. The CDR3 contains 14 residues. In germline, CDR1 is LNHDA, CDR2 SQIVND (reference sequence). The V gene lost 3 bases and the J gene lost 0 bases, with 7 bases spanning the gap. DNA for the CDR3: TGTGCCAGTAGTATCCGACTTAGCACAGATACGCAGTATTTT. This translates into CASSIRLSTDTQYF.

This clone was picked up a small number of times. The V gene is TRBV7-2, the J gene TRBJ1-2; D is possibly TRBD1 (6 bases). Germline V CDR1 and CDR2: SGHTA, FQGNSA. V was shortened by 3 bases and J by 8 bases, with 16 bases between the two germline ends. The CDR3 consists of 14 residues. CDR3 DNA sequence: TGTGCCAGCAGCTTCCAACCAGGGGCGCGGGGCTACACCTTC. It codes for CASSFQPGARGYTF. Drawing the rest from reference TRBV7-2 and TRBJ1-2, the complete variable domain is GAGVSQSPSNKVTEKGKDVELRCDPISGHTALYWYRQSLGQGLEFLIYFQGNSAPDKSGLPSDRFSAERTGGSVSTLTIQRTQQEDSAVYLCASSFQPGARGYTFGSGTRLTVV.

V is TRBV5-5 and J is TRBJ2-3, with TRBD2 matching 11 bases. The CDR3 extends over 17 amino acids. Germline CDR1 reads SGHKS; CDR2 reads YYEKEE (reference sequence). Unmatched junction bases numbered 11, after V lost 4 bases and J lost 4 bases. The CDR3 spells CASSLAGTSGVPDTQYF. In nucleotides, the CDR3 is TGTGCCAGCAGCCTCGCCGGGACTAGCGGTGTTCCAGATACGCAGTATTTT.

The chain couples TRBV7-3 to TRBJ2-3, with a weak D call TRBD1 (6 bases). V lost 5 bases and J 6 bases, leaving 18 bases between the germline ends. This CDR3 is built from 15 residues. CDR1 is SGHTA, CDR2 FQGTGA, per germline. The CDR3 reads CASSPRGGVWDTQYF. The CDR3 DNA sequence: TGTGCCAGCAGCCCAAGAGGGGGAGTGTGGGATACGCAGTATTTT.

The chain uses TRBV6-5 and TRBJ2-5; a weak D match, TRBD1 (6 bases). This CDR3 region has 16 residues. The germline V gene has CDR1 MNHEY and CDR2 SVGAGI. V dropped 0 bases and J dropped 4 bases, with 15 bases sitting between them. In DNA, the CDR3 is TGTGCCAGCAGTTACTCATCAGGGGCTTCTGGAGAGACCCAGTACTTC. This encodes CASSYSSGASGETQYF.

V usage is TRBV12-3 or TRBV12-4 and J usage is TRBJ2-4; D possibly corresponds to TRBD2 (7 bases). The ends were cut back, 6 bases at V and 4 bases at J, with 10 bases in the middle. The CDR3 is 13 amino acids. CDR3 coding DNA: TGTGCCAGCAGCGGGGGGACAAAAAACATTCAGTACTTC. It yields the protein CASSGGTKNIQYF.

This clone was counted between two and nine times. The chain couples TRBV7-8 to TRBJ2-1, with a weak D call TRBD2 (6 bases). The CDR3 runs 15 residues. Trimming took off 5 bases at V and 5 bases at J, with 16 bases between the two ends. Germline CDR1 and CDR2: SGHVS and FQNEAQ. The CDR3 here is CASSGGLQAHNEQFF. The CDR3 DNA reads TGTGCCAGCAGCGGGGGACTTCAAGCCCACAATGAGCAGTTCTTC. The entire variable domain, with the rest obtained from reference TRBV7-8 and TRBJ2-1, is as follows: GAGVSQSPRYKVAKRGQDVALRCDPISGHVSLFWYQQALGQGPEFLTYFQNEAQLDKSGLPSDRFFAERPEGSVSTLKIQRTQQEDSAVYLCASSGGLQAHNEQFFGPGTRLTVL.

The rearrangement links TRBV7-8 to TRBJ2-3; TRBD1 agrees at 7 bases. The length of the CDR3 is 16 residues. Germline values: CDR1 SGHVS, CDR2 FQNEAQ. Germline trimming cut 1 base from V and 3 bases from J; bases unmatched to any gene: 7. Here the CDR3 reads CASSLEGGFWTDTQYF. DNA of the CDR3: TGTGCCAGCAGCTTAGAAGGGGGCTTTTGGACAGATACGCAGTATTTT.

V is TRBV12-3 or TRBV12-4 and J is TRBJ2-1, with TRBD1 identical over 8 bases. With V trimmed by 7 bases and J by 8 bases, 7 bases remained unmatched. CDR3 length equals 13 residues. CDR3 DNA: TGTGCCAGCACCTACGGGACAGGCTATGAGCAGTTCTTC. Translated: CASTYGTGYEQFF.

This sequence joins TRBV15 and TRBJ2-2; TRBD2 matches at 9 bases. Germline V gene data show CDR1 as LNHNV and CDR2 as YYDKDF (reference sequence). This CDR3 contains 19 residues. Trimming cost V 3 bases and J 4 bases; bases outside gene matches: 15. Here the CDR3 reads CATSSRGQVAGDSTGELFF. The DNA for the CDR3 is TGTGCCACCAGCAGCCGTGGACAGGTAGCGGGAGATAGCACCGGGGAGCTGTTTTTT.

The CDR3 nucleotides read TGTGCCATCAGTGAGAGTCCGGGACTAGCGAATCGCGGTGAGCAGTTCTTC. It codes for CAISESPGLANRGEQFF. The V gene is TRBV10-3, the J gene TRBJ2-1, with TRBD2 matching over 10 bases. There are 17 residues in the CDR3. Losses at the gene ends were 2 bases for V and 9 bases for J; bases not matched to a gene: 13. Germline assignment: CDR1 ENHRY and CDR2 SYGVKD.

The chain couples TRBV6-5 to TRBJ2-7; possible D gene TRBD1, 6 bases. Germline lookup yields CDR1 MNHEY and CDR2 SVGAGI. The CDR3 has 12 residues. The V gene lost 7 bases and the J gene lost 2 bases, with 9 bases spanning the gap. The CDR3 nucleotides read TGTGCCAGCAAGGACAGAACCTACGAGCAGTACTTC. This gives the protein CASKDRTYEQYF.

V is TRBV7-9 and J is TRBJ1-2; 9 bases are shared with TRBD1. The germline V gene has CDR1 SEHNR and CDR2 FQNEAQ (reference sequence). The junction had 6 bases not matched to a gene; V was cut back by 2 bases and J by 8 bases. This CDR3 region has 14 residues. As DNA, the CDR3 is TGTGCCAGCAGCTTACTCGGGACAGGGTACGGCTACACCTTC. Translated: CASSLLGTGYGYTF.

This clone was seen only once. The chain links TRBV5-1 to TRBJ2-2, with 11 bases identical to TRBD2. With 0 bases clipped from V and 5 bases from J, the junction kept 9 bases outside the gene matches. The CDR3 runs to 18 residues. The V gene's germline CDR1 is SGHRS and CDR2 YFSETQ. The CDR3 bases are TGCGCCAGCAGCTTGGGGCCCTCCGGGACTAGCGGTACCGGGGAGCTGTTTTTT. Protein product: CASSLGPSGTSGTGELFF.

This clone appeared a few times. The rearrangement links TRBV5-1 to TRBJ2-7, with 11 bases identical to TRBD2. V was pared by 0 bases and J by 5 bases, with 10 bases of the junction left unmatched. This CDR3 has 17 amino acids. Germline values: CDR1 SGHRS, CDR2 YFSETQ. Here the CDR3 reads CASSLGTVTSGRHEQYF. The CDR3 nucleotides read TGCGCCAGCAGCTTGGGGACCGTAACTAGCGGGAGACACGAGCAGTACTTC.

For this clone: Additional DNA sequences in this sample encode the identical CDR3. The V call is TRBV27, the J call TRBJ2-3; D possibly corresponds to TRBD2 (6 bases). Trimming stripped 2 bases from V and 0 bases from J, with 6 bases between. Germline CDR1 is MNHEY and CDR2 is SMNVEV (reference sequence). The CDR3 is 14 residues long. The CDR3 DNA reads TGTGCCAGCAGTTTACGGGGGAGCACAGATACGCAGTATTTT. Protein product: CASSLRGSTDTQYF.

The CDR3 bases are TGTGCCAGCAGCTCCTCTAGCGGGAGAGGGTACGAGCAGTACTTC. Residues: CASSSSSGRGYEQYF. V usage is TRBV13 and J usage is TRBJ2-7; 10 bases line up with TRBD2. Germline-derived CDR1 and CDR2 are PRHDT and FYEKMQ (reference sequence). The CDR3 is made up of 15 amino acids. The V gene end was trimmed by 4 bases and the J gene end by 4 bases; junction bases not matched to a gene: 7.

This CDR3 reads CASSPGPQGLSGANVLTF. The CDR3 bases are TGTGCCAGCTCACCGGGACCACAGGGGCTCTCTGGGGCCAACGTCCTGACTTTC. The rearrangement uses TRBV18 and TRBJ2-6, with 7 bases identical to TRBD1. CDR3 length: 18 amino acids. Germline CDR1 KGHSH, CDR2 LQKENI. With V trimmed by 3 bases and J by 0 bases, 8 bases remained unmatched.